Described below is a single T cell receptor beta chain sequence and its context. These data are taken from a study of blood T cell repertoires in COVID-19. The wider study: Sites across the United States, Italy and Spain contributed samples from acute and convalescent COVID-19.

Germline CDR1 is SGHAT and CDR2 is FQNNGV. The length of the CDR3 is 14 residues. With 2 bases clipped from V and 7 bases from J, the junction kept 3 bases outside the gene matches. Libraries were prepared by immunoSEQ multiplex PCR; TCRdb keeps only in-frame clonotypes and omits some of them. Of under 45,000 clones in the sample, roughly 89% were seen once. The sample taken for sequencing was peripheral blood. J is TRBJ1-4 and V is TRBV11-2; TRBD1 aligns across 8 bases. This TCR was recovered from a middle-aged man with COVID-19, enrolled during active disease. The DNA for the CDR3 is TGTGCCAGCAGCTTACAGGGGGCTGTTGAAAAACTGTTTTTT. Its protein product is CASSLQGAVEKLFF.